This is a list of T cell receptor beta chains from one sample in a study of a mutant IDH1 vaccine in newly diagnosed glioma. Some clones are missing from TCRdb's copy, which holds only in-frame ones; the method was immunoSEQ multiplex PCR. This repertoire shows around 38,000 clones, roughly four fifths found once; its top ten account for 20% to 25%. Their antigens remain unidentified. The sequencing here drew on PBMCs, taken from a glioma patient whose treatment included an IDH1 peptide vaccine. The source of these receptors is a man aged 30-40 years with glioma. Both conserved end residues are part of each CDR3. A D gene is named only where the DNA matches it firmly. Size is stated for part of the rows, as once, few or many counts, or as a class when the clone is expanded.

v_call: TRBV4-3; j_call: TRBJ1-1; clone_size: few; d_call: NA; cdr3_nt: TGCGCCAGCAGCCGCACTGGGGGGGCAGGGAGACCCGATGAAGCTTTCTTT; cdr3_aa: CASSRTGGAGRPDEAFF
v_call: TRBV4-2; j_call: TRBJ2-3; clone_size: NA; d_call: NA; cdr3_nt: TGTGCCAGCAGCCAAGTTAGGGAAGATACGCAGTATTTT; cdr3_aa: CASSQVREDTQYF
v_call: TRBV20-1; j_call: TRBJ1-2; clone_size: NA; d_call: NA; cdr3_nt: TGCAGTGCCAGAGGTCCGGATGGCTACACCTTC; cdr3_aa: CSARGPDGYTF
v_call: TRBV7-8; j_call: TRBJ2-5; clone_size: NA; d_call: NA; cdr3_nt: TGTGCCAGCAGCCCCAGGTGGGGGGCCGAGACCCAGTACTTC; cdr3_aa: CASSPRWGAETQYF
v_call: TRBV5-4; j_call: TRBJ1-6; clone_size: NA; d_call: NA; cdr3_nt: TGTGCCAGCAGCTTGGACGCGACGGATAATTCACCCCTCCACTTT; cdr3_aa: CASSLDATDNSPLHF
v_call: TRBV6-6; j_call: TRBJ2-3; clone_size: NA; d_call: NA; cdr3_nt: TGTGCCAGCAGTTACCTGGGGTCGGATACGCAGTATTTT; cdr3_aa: CASSYLGSDTQYF
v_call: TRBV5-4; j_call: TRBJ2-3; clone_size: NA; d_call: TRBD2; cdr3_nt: TGTGCCAGCAGCTTGGATAGCGGGAGTACAGATACGCAGTATTTT; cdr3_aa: CASSLDSGSTDTQYF
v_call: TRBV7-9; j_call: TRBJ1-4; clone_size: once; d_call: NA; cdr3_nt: TGTGCCAGCAGCTCCCAGGTGGGCGAGTTGGAAAAACTGTTTTTT; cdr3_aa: CASSSQVGELEKLFF
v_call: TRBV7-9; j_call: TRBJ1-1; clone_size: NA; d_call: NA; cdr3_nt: TGTGCCAGCAGCTTAGGGGGGGGCAGGGGCACTGAAGCTTTCTTT; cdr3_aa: CASSLGGGRGTEAFF
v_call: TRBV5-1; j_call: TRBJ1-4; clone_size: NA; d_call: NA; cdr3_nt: TGCGCCAGCAGCTGGGTGGGGGGCGCAACTAATGAAAAACTGTTTTTT; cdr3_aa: CASSWVGGATNEKLFF
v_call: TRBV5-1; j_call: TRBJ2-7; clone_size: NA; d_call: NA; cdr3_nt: TGCGCCAGCAGCAGGCGGGACAGAAGTTTTGACGAGCAGTACTTC; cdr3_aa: CASSRRDRSFDEQYF
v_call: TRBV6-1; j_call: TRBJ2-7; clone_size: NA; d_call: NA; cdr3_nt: TGTGCCAGCAGTGTATGGGGGACCGAGCCTTACGAGCAGTACTTC; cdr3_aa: CASSVWGTEPYEQYF
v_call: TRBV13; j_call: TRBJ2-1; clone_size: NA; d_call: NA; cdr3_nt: TGTGCCAGCAGCCGTCGCCCGGGATCTGAGCAGTTCTTC; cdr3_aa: CASSRRPGSEQFF
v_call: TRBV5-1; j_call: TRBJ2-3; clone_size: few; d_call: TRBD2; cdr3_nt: TGCGCCAGCAGCTTGGCCCCTAGCGGGACAGATACGCAGTATTTT; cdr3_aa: CASSLAPSGTDTQYF
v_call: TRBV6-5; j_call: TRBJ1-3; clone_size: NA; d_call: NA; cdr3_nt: TGTGCCAGCAGTTATTCCCCACTTGGCTCTGGAAACACCATATATTTT; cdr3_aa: CASSYSPLGSGNTIYF
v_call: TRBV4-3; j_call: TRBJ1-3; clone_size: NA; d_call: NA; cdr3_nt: TGCGCCAGCAGCCAAGATGGGCTTCTCTCTGGAAACACCATATATTTT; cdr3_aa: CASSQDGLLSGNTIYF
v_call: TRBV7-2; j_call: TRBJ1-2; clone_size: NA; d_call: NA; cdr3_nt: TGTGCCAGCAGCTTAGTCCGTCCGGTTAGCGATGGCTACACCTTC; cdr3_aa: CASSLVRPVSDGYTF
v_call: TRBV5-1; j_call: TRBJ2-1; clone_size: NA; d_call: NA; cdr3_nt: TGCGCCAGCAGCCTGAACCCGGAATACAATGAGCAGTTCTTC; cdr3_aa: CASSLNPEYNEQFF
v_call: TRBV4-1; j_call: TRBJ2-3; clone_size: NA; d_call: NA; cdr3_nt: TGCGCCAGCAGCCAAGATAAAGCGGCTAGCACAGATACGCAGTATTTT; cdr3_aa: CASSQDKAASTDTQYF
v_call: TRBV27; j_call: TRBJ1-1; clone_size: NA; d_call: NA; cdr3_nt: TGTGCCAGCAGTCTTACCGCAGGGGACGTGAACACTGAAGCTTTCTTT; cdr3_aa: CASSLTAGDVNTEAFF
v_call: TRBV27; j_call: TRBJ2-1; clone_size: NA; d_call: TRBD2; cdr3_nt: TGTGCCAGCAGTTTTCGACTAGCGGGGGGTGTAGAGCAGTTCTTC; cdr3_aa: CASSFRLAGGVEQFF
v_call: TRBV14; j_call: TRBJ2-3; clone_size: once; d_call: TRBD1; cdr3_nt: TGTGCCAGCAGCGACGTGACAGGGACGGCGCAGTATTTT; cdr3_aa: CASSDVTGTAQYF
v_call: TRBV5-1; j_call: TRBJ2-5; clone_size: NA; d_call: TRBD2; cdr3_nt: TGCGCCAGCAGCAGTATGACCGGGACTAGCGGAAACCCGGCGGAGACCCAGTACTTC; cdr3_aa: CASSSMTGTSGNPAETQYF
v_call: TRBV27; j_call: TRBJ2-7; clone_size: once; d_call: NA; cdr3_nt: TGTGCCAGCAGTTTAAGCCCTCTTGGGGAGCAGTACTTC; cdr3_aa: CASSLSPLGEQYF
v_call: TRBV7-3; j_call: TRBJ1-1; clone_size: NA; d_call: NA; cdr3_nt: TGTGCCAGCAGCTTAATTCCTTCGAACACTGAAGCTTTCTTT; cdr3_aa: CASSLIPSNTEAFF
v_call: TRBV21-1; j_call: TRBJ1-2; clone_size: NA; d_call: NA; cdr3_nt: TGTGCCAGCAGCTCTCGGGACAGGGTAGGTGATGGCTACACCTTC; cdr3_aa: CASSSRDRVGDGYTF
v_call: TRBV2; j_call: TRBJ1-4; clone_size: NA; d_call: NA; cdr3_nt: TGTGCCAGCAGTGCCGGGACGGAAAATTCTAATGAAAAACTGTTTTTT; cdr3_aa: CASSAGTENSNEKLFF
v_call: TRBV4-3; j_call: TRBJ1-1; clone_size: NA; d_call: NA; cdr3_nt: TGCGCCAGCAGCCAAGATCGGGCGGGCGCCACTGAAGCTTTCTTT; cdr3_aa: CASSQDRAGATEAFF
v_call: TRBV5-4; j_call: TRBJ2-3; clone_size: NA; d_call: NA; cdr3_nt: TGTGCCAGCAGCTTGGACCAGGGTGCATCAGATACGCAGTATTTT; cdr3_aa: CASSLDQGASDTQYF
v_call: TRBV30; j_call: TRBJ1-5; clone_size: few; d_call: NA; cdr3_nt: TGTGCCTGGAGTACCCCCCTGGGGCCCCAGCATTTT; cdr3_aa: CAWSTPLGPQHF
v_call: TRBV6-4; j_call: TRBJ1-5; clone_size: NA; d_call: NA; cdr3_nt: TGTGCCAGCTACAGAGGACAAGCCTTCTATAGCAATCAGCCCCAGCATTTT; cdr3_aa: CASYRGQAFYSNQPQHF
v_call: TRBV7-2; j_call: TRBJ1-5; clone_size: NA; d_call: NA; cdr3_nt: TGTGCCAGCAGCTTAGAGGCAGACAGAAGCAATCAGCCCCAGCATTTT; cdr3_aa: CASSLEADRSNQPQHF
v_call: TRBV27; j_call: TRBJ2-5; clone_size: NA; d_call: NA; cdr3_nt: TGTGCCAGCAGTGCCTCCTGGACAGATGAAGAGACCCAGTACTTC; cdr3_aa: CASSASWTDEETQYF
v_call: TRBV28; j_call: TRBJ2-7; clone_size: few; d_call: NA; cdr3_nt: TGTGCCAGCAGTTTCAGTCTTGGTTCCTACGAGCAGTACTTC; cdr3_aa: CASSFSLGSYEQYF
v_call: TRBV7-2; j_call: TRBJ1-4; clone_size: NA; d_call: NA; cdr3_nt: TGTGCCAGCAGCTTATGGGCCACAGGGGAAAAACTGTTTTTT; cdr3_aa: CASSLWATGEKLFF
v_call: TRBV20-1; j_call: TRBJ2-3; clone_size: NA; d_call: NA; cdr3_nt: TGCAGTGCCGAGGGAGATACGCAGTATTTT; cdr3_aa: CSAEGDTQYF
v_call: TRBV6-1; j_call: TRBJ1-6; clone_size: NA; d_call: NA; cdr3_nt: TGTGCCAGTTGTACTGATTCACCCCTCCACTTT; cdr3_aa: CASCTDSPLHF
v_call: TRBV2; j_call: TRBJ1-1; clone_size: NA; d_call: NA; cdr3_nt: TGTGCCAGCACTAGGGGCATGAACACTGAAGCTTTCTTT; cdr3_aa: CASTRGMNTEAFF
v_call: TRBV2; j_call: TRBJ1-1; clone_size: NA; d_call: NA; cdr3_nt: TGTGCCAGCCGCAGTGAGATTGTGGGCACTGAAGCTTTCTTT; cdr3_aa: CASRSEIVGTEAFF
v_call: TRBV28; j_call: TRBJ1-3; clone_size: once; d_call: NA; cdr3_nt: TGTGCCGAGGGGTCCGGAAACACCATATATTTT; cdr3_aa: CAEGSGNTIYF
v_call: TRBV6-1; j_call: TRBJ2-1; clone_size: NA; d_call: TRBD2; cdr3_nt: TGTGCCAGCAGTGAGACTAGCGGGAGGTTTGGGCAGTTCTTC; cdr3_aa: CASSETSGRFGQFF
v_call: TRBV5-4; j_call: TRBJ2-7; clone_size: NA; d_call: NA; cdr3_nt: TGTGCCAGCAGCCCCTCACCCTCCTACGAGCAGTACTTC; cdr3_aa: CASSPSPSYEQYF
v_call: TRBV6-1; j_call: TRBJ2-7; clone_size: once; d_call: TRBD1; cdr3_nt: TGTGCCAGCAGATTCCGGGACAGGGGGGACTACGAGCAGTACTTC; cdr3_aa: CASRFRDRGDYEQYF
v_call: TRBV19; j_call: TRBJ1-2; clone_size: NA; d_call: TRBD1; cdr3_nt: TGTGCCAGTAGTCCTGACAGGGGGAATGGCTACACCTTC; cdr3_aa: CASSPDRGNGYTF
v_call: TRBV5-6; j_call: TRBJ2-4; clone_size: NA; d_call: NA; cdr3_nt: TGTGCCAGCAGCTTGGGCATAGCCAAAAACATTCAGTACTTC; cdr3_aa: CASSLGIAKNIQYF
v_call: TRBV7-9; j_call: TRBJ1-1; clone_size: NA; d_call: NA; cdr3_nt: TGTGCCGGCAGGAACGGGTCCGCGGCTTTCTTT; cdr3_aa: CAGRNGSAAFF
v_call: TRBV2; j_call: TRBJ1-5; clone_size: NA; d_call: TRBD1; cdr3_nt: TGTGCCAGCAGATCCGGGACAGGGCCCCTCTGGGTGAGCAATCAGCCCCAGCATTTT; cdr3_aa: CASRSGTGPLWVSNQPQHF
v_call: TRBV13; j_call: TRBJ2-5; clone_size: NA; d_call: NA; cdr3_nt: TGTGCCAGCAGCTTACGAGGGGGGCAAGAGACCCAGTACTTC; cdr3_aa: CASSLRGGQETQYF
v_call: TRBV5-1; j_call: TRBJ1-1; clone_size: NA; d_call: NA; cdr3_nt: TGCGCCAGCAGCTTTTCAGGGACGGTGGGGAGGACTGAAGCTTTCTTT; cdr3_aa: CASSFSGTVGRTEAFF
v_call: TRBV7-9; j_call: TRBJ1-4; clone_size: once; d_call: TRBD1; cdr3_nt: TGTGCCAGCAGCTTAGCGTATCAGGGGGACCGTGAAAAACTGTTTTTT; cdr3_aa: CASSLAYQGDREKLFF
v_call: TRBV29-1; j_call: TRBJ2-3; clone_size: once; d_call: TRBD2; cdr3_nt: TGCAGCGTTGTATTTCGCGGGGGAGCCACAGATACGCAGTATTTT; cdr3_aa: CSVVFRGGATDTQYF